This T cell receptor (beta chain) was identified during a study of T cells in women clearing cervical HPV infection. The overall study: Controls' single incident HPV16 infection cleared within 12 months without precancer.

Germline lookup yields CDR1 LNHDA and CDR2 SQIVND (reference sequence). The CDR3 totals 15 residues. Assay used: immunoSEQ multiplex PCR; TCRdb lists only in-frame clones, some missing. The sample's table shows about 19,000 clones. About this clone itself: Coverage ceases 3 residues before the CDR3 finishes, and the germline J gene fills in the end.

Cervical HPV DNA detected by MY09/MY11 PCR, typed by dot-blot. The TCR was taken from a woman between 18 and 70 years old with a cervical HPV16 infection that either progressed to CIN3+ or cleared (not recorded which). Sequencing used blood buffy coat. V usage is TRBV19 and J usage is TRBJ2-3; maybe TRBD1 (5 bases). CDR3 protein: CASSTTANSNQPQYF. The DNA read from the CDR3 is TGTGCCAGTAGTACGACAGCTAATAGCAATCAGCCG.